This T cell receptor (beta chain) came from a study of cytomegalovirus exposure and HLA in healthy donors. Study information: Early release data held around 80 million unique TCRs from HLA-typed donors. The study placed around 85% of its roughly 400 genotyped donors in the Caucasian-associated ancestry cluster. General study results and limits: The productive fraction for most TCR beta V segments was about 90% or about 30% in an earlier analysis. Sequencing likely produced, as an artifact, a cluster of highly shared sequence variants.

Researchers ran the PCR with 60 Vbeta and 13 Jbeta primers. The assay was immunoSEQ multiplex PCR, and TCRdb's table has in-frame clones only and misses some. The sample includes about 52,000 clones, over 60% seen only once; the top ten take roughly 9.2%. With 6 bases removed from V and 6 bases from J, the gap between germline ends came to 19 bases. CDR1 and CDR2 (germline): SGHRS, YFSETQ. This CDR3 is 14 amino acids long. On this clone itself: Its target is unknown.

This receptor was identified in a woman aged 45-65 years in good health and CMV-seronegative. Source material: PBMCs. This sequence joins TRBV5-1 and TRBJ2-7, with a possible D match to TRBD1 (5 bases). CDR3 protein: CASMQDSVLGEQYF. The CDR3 nucleotides read TGCGCCAGCATGCAAGACAGCGTTTTAGGCGAGCAGTACTTC. Variable domain in full (rest from reference TRBV5-1 and TRBJ2-7): KAGVTQTPRYLIKTRGQQVTLSCSPISGHRSVSWYQQTPGQGLQFLFEYFSETQRNKGNFPGRFSGRQFSNSRSEMNVSTLELGDSALYLCASMQDSVLGEQYFGPGTRLTVT.